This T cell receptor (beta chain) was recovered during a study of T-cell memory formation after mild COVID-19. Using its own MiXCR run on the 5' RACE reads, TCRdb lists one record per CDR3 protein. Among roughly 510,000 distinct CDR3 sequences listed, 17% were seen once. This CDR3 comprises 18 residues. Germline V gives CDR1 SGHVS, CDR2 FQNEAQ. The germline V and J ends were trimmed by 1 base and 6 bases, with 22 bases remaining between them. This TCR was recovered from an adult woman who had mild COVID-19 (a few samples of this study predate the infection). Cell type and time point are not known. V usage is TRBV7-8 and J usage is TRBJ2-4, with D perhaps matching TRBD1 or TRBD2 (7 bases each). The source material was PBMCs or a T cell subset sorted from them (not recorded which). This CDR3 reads CASSLVTGWGGQINIQYF. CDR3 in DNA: TGTGCCAGCAGCTTAGTTACTGGTTGGGGGGGACAGATAAACATTCAGTACTTC.